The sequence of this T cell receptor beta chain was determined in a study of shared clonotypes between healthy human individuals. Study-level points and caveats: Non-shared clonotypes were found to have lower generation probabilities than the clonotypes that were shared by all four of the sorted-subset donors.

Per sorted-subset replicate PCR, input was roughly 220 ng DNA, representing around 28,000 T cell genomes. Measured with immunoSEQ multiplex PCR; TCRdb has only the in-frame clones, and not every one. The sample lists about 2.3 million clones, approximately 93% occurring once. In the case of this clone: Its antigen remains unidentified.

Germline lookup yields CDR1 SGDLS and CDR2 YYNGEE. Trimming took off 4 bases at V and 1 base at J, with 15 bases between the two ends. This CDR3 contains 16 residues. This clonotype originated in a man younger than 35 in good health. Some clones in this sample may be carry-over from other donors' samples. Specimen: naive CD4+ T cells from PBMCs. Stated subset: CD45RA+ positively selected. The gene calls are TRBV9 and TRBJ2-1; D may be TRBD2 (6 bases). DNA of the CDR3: TGTGCCAGCAGCTCGTACGGGAGCCGGTCCTACAATGAGCAGTTCTTC. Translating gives CASSSYGSRSYNEQFF.